The following is a T cell receptor (beta chain) sequence with its context. Its recognized antigen is unknown. No per-base quality is available; no much larger clone lies one base away. Library preparation employed the immunoSEQ multiplex PCR assay. For the multiplex PCR, a mixture combining 60 forward primers for TCR Vbeta segments and 13 reverse primers for TCR Jbeta segments was used. A multiplex PCR assay on genomic DNA amplified the CDR3 region of rearranged TCR beta genes. The amplified TCR beta libraries were sequenced on the Illumina HiSeq System as 87-base-pair reads. Processing in the source paper ran as follows. A later analysis counted some 80 million unique TCR beta chains across the 666 repertoires, and some 11 million of these chains were shared by at least two donors. To remove PCR and sequencing errors, raw reads were error-corrected and collapsed into unique sequences using a nearest-neighbor algorithm that merged closely related sequences. To assign V, D and J gene segments, CDR3 sequences were aligned to IMGT reference sequences. For a sequence to be retained, at least a six-nucleotide match to both a V gene segment and a J gene segment was required. A rearrangement counted as productive if the CDR3 had no stop codons and remained in frame with V and J, and every other rearrangement counted as non-productive. Following IMGT convention, CDR3 was defined as the stretch from the second conserved V-encoded cysteine to the conserved J-encoded phenylalanine. The earlier analysis of about 620 of the donors excluded sequences that lacked an unambiguous match to a single V gene segment. An earlier analysis of fewer than 750 of the donors classified V segments as functional when productive rearrangements were above 56.7% and as segregating when the standard deviation between donors was above 5%. A statistical classification framework was developed to diagnose cytomegalovirus status using the catalog of TCR beta chain sequences. In a later analysis, V and J genes were assigned by comparing TCR nucleotide sequences against IMGT/GENE-DB human TR gene sequences. Using the TCRdist pipeline, a later analysis assigned CDR3 sequences along with most-parsimonious VDJ recombination scenarios. In a later analysis, each TCR beta chain was defined by its CDR3 amino acid sequence together with its V-gene family, and reads without a unique V-gene family were excluded. To address suspected cross-contamination and a sequencing artifact, a later analysis removed around 600 highly shared, low-generation-probability nucleotide sequences. For each public chain, a later analysis derived a clonal expansion index from normalized ranks of inferred template counts within each repertoire. In a later analysis, generation probabilities were computed using a VDJ recombination model fitted to out-of-frame rearrangements, and the results were checked against IGoR. Hypergeometric tests were used in a later analysis to score TCR-TCR, TCR-HLA and TCR-CMV co-occurrence, with a repertoire-size bias correction applied to the TCR pairs. To estimate false discovery rates, a later analysis permuted the HLA or CMV assignments 20 times. In a later analysis, co-occurring TCRs were grouped using DBSCAN, and TCRdist sequence similarity was added for clustering within HLA-allele-positive subsets. Repertoires with fewer than 30,000 or more than 120,000 public chains, plus five repertoires with anomalous nucleotide sharing, were excluded from co-occurrence clustering. This is the immuneACCESS table as TCRdb keeps it, with only in-frame sequences that have V and J called. A part of the clones is gone; compared with another copy, unresolved V genes explain less than half, and the rest is unexplained. That table is the source of V, J and clone size, and D and trimming were worked out from the DNA. In all, the sample holds some 170,000 clones, and 80% to 90% of those were seen once. The ten most abundant clones make up roughly 7.7% of the sample.

These data belong to a study of cytomegalovirus exposure and HLA in healthy donors (dated by TCRdb to 2016 to 2017). A note on the overall study: An earlier analysis of several hundred of the donors reported 276 Gb of sequence data and 120 million or so unique TCR beta sequences from approximately 180 million T cells. On average, 235,054 unique TCR beta nucleotide sequences were sequenced per donor among about 400 genotyped donors of the cohort, with around 19% of those sequences being non-productive. HLA typing included class I and class II loci at four-digit resolution. Rather than using new phenotypic data, the later analysis identified candidate immune exposures from TCR beta sequences and from how often those sequences occurred across donors. About 300 gigabases of sequencing data and tens of millions of unique TCR sequences were included in an early release covering several hundred HLA-typed donors. The study profiled the T cell repertoires of approximately 700 subjects by immunosequencing and related them to cytomegalovirus serostatus. A handful of DR-DQ haplotypes were handled as single units for association and clustering because linkage in the cohort was strong. To predict cytomegalovirus infection status, the study brought together high-throughput TCR immunosequencing, statistical association of individual TCRs with disease status, and machine learning. Besides the first cohort of 550 to 750 subjects, a separate validation cohort made up of roughly 120 different subjects was used. A later analysis re-analyzed previously published TCR beta repertoires from 600 to 850 donors and added high-resolution HLA genotyping to study TCR occurrence patterns. Donor age, sex, ethnicity and CMV serostatus were collected together with the repertoire data. Of the 398 genotyped donors, roughly 76% were placed in the genetic ancestry cluster associated with self-reported Caucasian donors. Typing coverage varied by locus: about 629-630 donors for A, B, C, DRB1 and DQB1; approximately 500 for DQA1; more than 600 for DPA1; approximately 450 for DPB1. Every repertoire in the discovery cohort had been generated on one and the same sequencing platform. The study aimed to test whether cataloging public T cell receptors could reveal signatures of past pathogen exposure. A later genetic analysis took genome-wide SNP genotypes for about three fifths of the roughly 700 donors and used that subset as a discovery cohort. In an earlier analysis of 587 of the donors, high-throughput TCR beta sequencing was used to judge whether each TCR beta V gene segment behaved as functional or pseudogenic.

Study-wide findings and limitations: Correlated functional status among segregating V segments might reflect linkage disequilibrium, but an unknown experimental factor could not be ruled out. At a false discovery rate of 0.05, a later analysis linked 15,000 to 20,000 TCR beta sequences to specific HLA alleles. This cohort had only TCR beta chains sequenced, and the lack of alpha or paired-chain data limited which features could be detected. A cluster of highly shared sequence variants was judged likely to be a technical artifact of the sequencing pipeline. In the study, some 160 TCR beta chains were listed as associated with cytomegalovirus. Some 15 rarely observed V segments, including chromosome 9 orphons, were excluded from the earlier analysis of almost 600 of the donors because counts were too low. In a later analysis, the rate of TCR association differed among HLA loci, with DRB1 alleles having the most associated TCRs and HLA-C alleles having the fewest. A further reported finding was that TCR beta sequences accurately predicted the HLA-A and HLA-B alleles for most subjects in the first cohort. V-gene and J-gene trimming of TCR beta chains was associated with a missense DCLRE1C variant in a later genetic analysis, and the association was replicated in an independent cohort. Sequencing depth was assumed to be roughly uniform across donors in the presence/absence analyses, though that assumption may not hold. It was suggested by the authors that the approach could potentially be generalized to other disease states and immunological phenotypes. In a later genetic analysis, fewer N-insertions in productive TCRs were reported among donors in an Asian-associated ancestry cluster than the 666-donor mean. For the cohort, immune exposure information was limited to CMV serostatus. In an earlier analysis of around 500 of the donors, most TCR beta V segments appeared in productive rearrangements about 87% or about 30% of the time, broadly matching IMGT annotations. While some public TCRs were present in many individuals, most TCR sequences turned up only very rarely across donors. Most CMV-associated TCR beta chains appeared to be HLA-restricted in a later analysis, and the HLA associations seemed to be driven largely by CMV exposure. A later analysis reported that several top co-occurrence clusters appeared linked to parvovirus B19, influenza, CMV and Epstein-Barr virus. In vitro tests confirmed that three of the cytomegalovirus-associated TCR beta chains recognize cytomegalovirus antigens. In a later analysis, HLA-associated TCR beta chains were found to be more clonally expanded and to have lower generation probabilities than equally common non-associated chains. Because HLA typing was unavailable for some donors at each locus, only the typed subset was used in association tests. When HLA alleles, especially DR and DQ, strongly co-occurred, attributing TCR associations to individual alleles was difficult. The classifier was reported to diagnose cytomegalovirus status with high specificity and sensitivity in both the original cohort and the validation cohort.

In total, just over 650 healthy bone marrow donors made up the cohort. At the time of sampling, all cohort members were nominally healthy, though unrecorded immune exposures were likely present. The donor was CMV seropositive and belonged to the group of more than 250 seropositive cohort members. Each donor provided a peripheral blood sample, and peripheral blood mononuclear cells were used for TCR beta sequencing. The Qiagen DNeasy Blood Extraction Kit was used to extract genomic DNA from the blood cell samples. This receptor was taken from a woman in her thirties in good health and CMV-seropositive. Sample: PBMCs.

The DNA is TGTGCCAGCAGCCCCCGATTAGCTAACTATGGCTACACCTTC. It codes for CASSPRLANYGYTF. The sequence is built from TRBV9 and TRBJ1-2; the D gene lacks a confident call. The germline ends are 10 bases apart after V is trimmed by 4 bases and J by 0 bases. Looking up the germline V gene yields CDR1 SGDLS and CDR2 YYNGEE. Taken from cysteine to phenylalanine, the CDR3 has 14 residues. Kept here is only the CDR3 DNA, which spans 42 bases and is read in frame from base 1.